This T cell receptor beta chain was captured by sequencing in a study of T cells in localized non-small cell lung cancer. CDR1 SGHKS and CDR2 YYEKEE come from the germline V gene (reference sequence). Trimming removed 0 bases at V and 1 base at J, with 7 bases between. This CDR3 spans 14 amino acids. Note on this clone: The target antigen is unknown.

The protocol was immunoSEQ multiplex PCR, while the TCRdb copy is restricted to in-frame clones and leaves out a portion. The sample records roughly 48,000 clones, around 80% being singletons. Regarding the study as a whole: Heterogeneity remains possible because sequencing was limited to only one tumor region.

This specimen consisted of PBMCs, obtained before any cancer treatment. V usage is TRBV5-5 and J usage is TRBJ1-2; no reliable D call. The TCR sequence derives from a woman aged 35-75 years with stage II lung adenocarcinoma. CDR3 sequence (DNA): TGTGCCAGCAGCTTGGGCCAGGATAACTATGGCTACACCTTC. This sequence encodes CASSLGQDNYGYTF. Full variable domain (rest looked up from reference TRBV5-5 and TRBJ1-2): DAGVTQSPTHLIKTRGQQVTLRCSPISGHKSVSWYQQVLGQGPQFIFQYYEKEERGRGNFPDRFSARQFPNYSSELNVNALLLGDSALYLCASSLGQDNYGYTFGSGTRLTVV.